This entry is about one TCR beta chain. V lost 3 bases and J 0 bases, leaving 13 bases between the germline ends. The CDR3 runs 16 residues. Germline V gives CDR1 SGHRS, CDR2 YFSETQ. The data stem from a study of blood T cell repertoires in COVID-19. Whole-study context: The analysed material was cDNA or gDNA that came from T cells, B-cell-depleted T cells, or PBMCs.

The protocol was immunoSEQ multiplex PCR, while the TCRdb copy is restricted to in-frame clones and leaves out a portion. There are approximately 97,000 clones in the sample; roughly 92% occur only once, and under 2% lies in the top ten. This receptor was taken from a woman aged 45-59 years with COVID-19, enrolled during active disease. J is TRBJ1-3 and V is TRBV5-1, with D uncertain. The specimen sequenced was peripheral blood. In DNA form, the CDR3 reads TGCGCCAGCAGCTCGGTCCCGACGGGCTCTGGAAACACCATATATTTT. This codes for CASSSVPTGSGNTIYF.